What follows describes a single T cell receptor (beta chain). Its antigen is unknown. These data come from a study of CD8 T cells in ankylosing spondylitis. Libraries of TCR beta came from quantitative 5'-RACE with molecular barcodes. One entry per CDR3 protein results from TCRdb running MiXCR on the 5' RACE reads. The table has some 140,000 distinct CDR3 sequences, 7% to 9% seen once. The study's findings and limits: Clones tied to disease were said to be significantly enriched in matched ankylosing spondylitis synovial fluid. Apparently characteristic of ankylosing spondylitis blood was a TCR beta motif (roughly eight highly homologous variants). Disease-linked clones, CD8+, were relatively rare in peripheral blood.

This TCR came from a male donor with ankylosing spondylitis. The specimen sequenced was synovial fluid, either unsorted or a sorted T cell fraction (not recorded which).

The CDR3 loop is CSARDLGQTQYF. CDR3 DNA: TGCAGTGCTAGAGATCTTGGTCAGACCCAGTACTTC. The J gene is TRBJ2-5, the V gene TRBV20-1; D call uncertain. CDR1 is DFQATT and CDR2 is SNEGSKA in the germline V gene (reference sequence). The CDR3 contains 12 residues. V shed 0 bases and J shed 6 bases, with 8 bases lying between them.